This T cell receptor beta chain is drawn from a study of Siglec-9 on CD8 T cells in melanoma (dated by TCRdb to between 2018 and 2021). At the level of the whole study: In this study, researchers looked at how Siglec-9 is expressed on CD8+ T cells and what Siglec-9 does to regulate T cells within the melanoma tumor microenvironment.

The study at large found these results: According to the reported findings, Siglec-9 marked and regulated a subset of effector memory CD8+ T cells that seemed to build up inside melanoma tumors.

Libraries were prepared through the immunoSEQ multiplex PCR assay. This is the immuneACCESS table as TCRdb keeps it, with only in-frame sequences that have V and J called. A part of the clones is gone; compared with another copy, unresolved V genes explain less than half, and the rest is unexplained. This sample is represented by 30,000 to 45,000 clones; approximately 83% of them were singletons. The ten top clones hold more than 1.5% of the sample. From the cysteine through the phenylalanine, the CDR3 covers 15 amino acids. Only CDR3 DNA remains: 45 bases, in frame from the first base. CDR1 and CDR2 are drawn from the germline V gene: SQVTM, ANQGSEA. V is pruned by 2 bases and J by 2 bases, leaving 4 bases of the junction without a gene match. Concerning this clone: Its antigen target is currently unknown. No clone much larger than this one lies a single base away; base qualities are absent.

The V and J segments used are TRBV29-1 and TRBJ2-2; 8 bases in the junction line up with TRBD2. The receptor comes from a human donor in good health. The sequenced sample consisted of Siglec-9- CD8+ T cells sorted from blood. This specimen's cell subset or site label, per the study, means: CD8 T cells lacking Siglec-9. Here the CDR3 is given as CSVEILAVNTGELFF. The sequenced DNA: TGCAGCGTTGAAATACTAGCGGTTAACACCGGGGAGCTGTTTTTT.